This entry lists 25 T cell receptor beta chains sequenced from one sample in a study of cytomegalovirus exposure and HLA in healthy donors. PCR used 60 Vbeta primers and 13 Jbeta primers. TCRdb keeps only in-frame clones here, not all; method: immunoSEQ multiplex PCR. The sample contains 100,000 to 150,000 clones, around 81% of which appear only once. Sequenced input: PBMCs. The receptor source for this set is a middle-aged woman in good health and CMV-seronegative.

The CDR3 region is CASSLGGSNTGELFF. CDR3 nucleotides: TGTGCCAGCAGCTTGGGGGGTTCGAACACCGGGGAGCTGTTTTTT. The V and J genes are TRBV7-6 and TRBJ2-2; a possible D gene is TRBD2 (6 bases). Trimming removed 3 bases from V and 0 bases from J, with 8 bases in between. This CDR3 has 15 amino acids. Germline V CDR1 and CDR2: SGHVS, FNYEAQ. Filled out from reference TRBV7-6 and TRBJ2-2, the complete variable domain reads GAGVSQSPRYKVTKRGQDVALRCDPISGHVSLYWYRQALGQGPEFLTYFNYEAQQDKSGLPNDRFSAERPEGSISTLTIQRTEQRDSAMYRCASSLGGSNTGELFFGEGSRLTVL.

The chain links TRBV7-3 to TRBJ1-5; D is possibly TRBD1 (6 bases). V lost 3 bases, J lost 11 bases, and 14 bases lay in between. This CDR3 contains 13 residues. The germline gives CDR1 SGHTA, CDR2 FQGTGA. The DNA of the CDR3 is TGTGCCAGCAGCTTCAGTGGGGGGGCTTCCCAGCATTTT. This encodes CASSFSGGASQHF.

V and J are TRBV6-4 and TRBJ2-2; a weak D match, TRBD1 (6 bases). The V gene lost 0 bases and the J gene lost 1 base, with 9 bases spanning the gap. CDR1 and CDR2 (germline): MRHNA, SNTAGT. This CDR3 is built from 16 residues. CDR3 bases: TGTGCCAGCAGTGACTCGGCAGGGGTGAACACCGGGGAGCTGTTTTTT. The encoded protein is CASSDSAGVNTGELFF.

There are a few counts of this clone. The CDR3 loop is CASSQDETSGNYEQYF. CDR3 nucleotides: TGCGCCAGCAGCCAAGATGAGACTAGCGGGAACTACGAGCAGTACTTC. The J gene is TRBJ2-7, the V gene TRBV4-1; TRBD2 matches 11 bases. CDR1 is MGHRA and CDR2 is YSYEKL in the germline V gene. With 0 bases clipped from V and 3 bases from J, the junction kept 4 bases outside the gene matches. The CDR3 has 16 residues.

The gene calls are TRBV28 and TRBJ1-2; 7 bases align to TRBD1. The germline gives CDR1 MDHEN, CDR2 SYDVKM. The CDR3 runs to 17 residues. Germline trimming cut 6 bases from V and 4 bases from J; bases unmatched to any gene: 17. The CDR3 loop reads CASRPPGGQGGTYGYTF. Written as DNA, the CDR3 is TGTGCCAGCAGGCCCCCGGGGGGGCAGGGGGGTACCTATGGCTACACCTTC.

V gene TRBV5-4 combines with J gene TRBJ2-1; D perhaps matches TRBD2 (5 bases). Germline assignment: CDR1 SGHNT and CDR2 YYREEE (reference sequence). CDR3 length: 17 amino acids. Trimming cost V 0 bases and J 6 bases, with 19 bases left between them. In DNA form, the CDR3 reads TGTGCCAGCAGCTTGGCCGCGGGTTGGGAGATCCCCAATGAGCAGTTCTTC. It is translated as CASSLAAGWEIPNEQFF.

The J gene is TRBJ2-5, the V gene TRBV4-2; the match to TRBD2 covers 9 bases. Germline loops: CDR1 LGHNA, CDR2 YNFKEQ. This CDR3 comprises 16 residues. V shed 3 bases and J 5 bases; nucleotides not matched to a gene: 10. The CDR3 nucleotides read TGTGCCAGCAGCCAGAAATTAGCGGGAGAGGGCGAGACCCAGTACTTC. Residues: CASSQKLAGEGETQYF.

The rearrangement joins TRBV6-5 to TRBJ2-7, with TRBD1 as a possible D gene (5 bases). In germline, CDR1 is MNHEY, CDR2 SVGAGI. Trimming removed 5 bases from V and 4 bases from J, with 9 bases in between. The CDR3 has 12 residues. The CDR3 is CASSQTVYEQYF. Written as DNA, the CDR3 is TGTGCCAGCAGTCAGACAGTTTACGAGCAGTACTTC.

V gene TRBV27 combines with J gene TRBJ1-2; weak D call: TRBD1 (6 bases). V gave up 6 bases and J gave up 2 bases, with 16 bases separating them. Germline CDR1 MNHEY, CDR2 SMNVEV (reference sequence). The CDR3 runs 15 residues. As DNA, the CDR3 is TGTGCCAGCAGGGCGACAGGACAGAAAAACTATGGCTACACCTTC. Its protein product is CASRATGQKNYGYTF.

The V call is TRBV7-2, the J call TRBJ2-5; 9 bases are shared with TRBD2. Germline lookup yields CDR1 SGHTA and CDR2 FQGNSA. Trimming removed 3 bases from V and 1 base from J; junction bases left unmatched: 6. This CDR3 has 16 residues. CDR3 in amino acids: CASSLTSGLRQETQYF. CDR3 DNA sequence: TGTGCCAGCAGCTTGACTAGCGGTCTTCGCCAAGAGACCCAGTACTTC.

This sequence joins TRBV7-9 and TRBJ2-1; 7 bases are a match to TRBD2. This CDR3 is 14 amino acids long. Trimming at V came to 1 base and at J to 8 bases, leaving 5 bases not matched to a gene. Germline assignment: CDR1 SEHNR and CDR2 FQNEAQ (reference sequence). DNA of the CDR3: TGTGCCAGCAGCTTAGTGGCGGGAGCGGATGAGCAGTTCTTC. This gives the protein CASSLVAGADEQFF.

The chain uses TRBV5-4 and TRBJ2-1, with 7 bases fitting TRBD2. CDR1 SGHNT and CDR2 YYREEE come from the germline V gene (reference sequence). The trim removed 0 bases at V and 9 bases at J, leaving 3 bases unmatched. There are 13 residues in the CDR3. CDR3 residues: CASSLDGRFEQFF. In DNA, the CDR3 is TGTGCCAGCAGCTTGGACGGGAGGTTTGAGCAGTTCTTC.

The chain carries TRBV29-1 and TRBJ1-5; D possibly corresponds to TRBD1 (6 bases). This CDR3 spans 12 amino acids. CDR1 and CDR2 (germline): SQVTM, ANQGSEA. Trimming removed 6 bases at V and 2 bases at J, with 8 bases between. In DNA form, the CDR3 reads TGCAGCGTGGGACACGGCAATCAGCCCCAGCATTTT. Translation gives CSVGHGNQPQHF.

This sequence joins TRBV7-2 and TRBJ1-5; D unclear. Trimming took off 6 bases at V and 6 bases at J, with 12 bases between the two ends. The CDR3 loop spans 13 amino acids. Looked up from germline, CDR1 is SGHTA and CDR2 is FQGNSA. The CDR3 DNA sequence: TGTGCCAGCAGTTCCGAGAGGTTTCAGCCCCAGCATTTT. Translated, it gives CASSSERFQPQHF. The full variable domain, with the rest looked up from reference TRBV7-2 and TRBJ1-5, is GAGVSQSPSNKVTEKGKDVELRCDPISGHTALYWYRQSLGQGLEFLIYFQGNSAPDKSGLPSDRFSAERTGGSVSTLTIQRTQQEDSAVYLCASSSERFQPQHFGDGTRLSIL.

The V call is TRBV27, the J call TRBJ2-7; 14 bases match TRBD2. CDR3 length: 16 residues. Germline CDR1 MNHEY, CDR2 SMNVEV (reference sequence). The trim removed 2 bases at V and 4 bases at J, leaving 4 bases unmatched. CDR3 DNA: TGTGCCAGCAGTTTAGGGACTAGCGGGAGTCTATACGAGCAGTACTTC. Translation: CASSLGTSGSLYEQYF.

Here the CDR3 DNA reads TGTGCCGGAAGCGGCGCGGGGCCGGGAGAGCAGTTCTTC. Its translation: CAGSGAGPGEQFF. The genes are TRBV2 and TRBJ2-1; possibly TRBD2 for D (6 bases). Germline V CDR1 and CDR2: SNHLY, FYNNEI. This CDR3 has 13 residues. Trimming shortened V by 11 bases and J by 10 bases, and 21 bases separated the two germline ends.

The V and J genes are TRBV7-3 and TRBJ2-1, with TRBD2 matching 10 bases. Germline CDR1 and CDR2: SGHTA and FQGTGA. The CDR3 length is 15 residues. With V trimmed by 5 bases and J by 4 bases, 5 bases remained unmatched. The CDR3 is CASSRGLAEYNEQFF. The CDR3 DNA reads TGTGCCAGCAGCCGCGGACTAGCGGAATACAATGAGCAGTTCTTC.

The chain is built from TRBV6-6 and TRBJ2-5; 9 bases align to TRBD2. V lost 10 bases to trimming and J lost 4 bases; unmatched junction nucleotides: 7. Germline-derived CDR1 and CDR2 are MNHNY and SVGAGI (reference sequence). CDR3 length: 13 amino acids. The CDR3 loop reads CATGGLAGETQYF. CDR3 DNA: TGTGCCACAGGGGGACTAGCAGGAGAGACCCAGTACTTC.

The V call is TRBV6-1, the J call TRBJ2-7; D uncertain. The CDR3 has 15 residues. The V gene lost 2 bases and the J gene lost 0 bases, with 11 bases spanning the gap. Germline lookup yields CDR1 MNHNS and CDR2 SASEGT. The CDR3 loop reads CASSESGSSSYEQYF. The CDR3 DNA follows: TGTGCCAGCAGTGAATCAGGCAGTAGCTCCTACGAGCAGTACTTC.

This clone was seen just once. The gene calls are TRBV5-1 and TRBJ2-5; the match to TRBD1 covers 11 bases. Gene TRBJ2-7 matches the end of the DNA better, so the J call may be wrong. The germline CDR1 and CDR2 sequences are SGHRS and YFSETQ. The CDR3 has 14 amino acids. CDR3 amino acids: CASSVGTGGYEQYF. CDR3 bases: TGCGCCAGCAGCGTCGGGACAGGGGGCTACGAGCAGTACTTC.

V gene TRBV7-9 combines with J gene TRBJ2-3; D unclear. This CDR3 comprises 14 residues. V lost 1 base and J 3 bases, leaving 8 bases between the germline ends. Germline CDR1 SEHNR, CDR2 FQNEAQ (reference sequence). CDR3 sequence (DNA): TGTGCCAGCAGCTTAGACAGCTGGACAGATACGCAGTATTTT. This translates into CASSLDSWTDTQYF.

This rearrangement joins TRBV19 to TRBJ1-1; a weak D match, TRBD1 (5 bases). Germline V gives CDR1 LNHDA, CDR2 SQIVND (reference sequence). Trimming stripped 11 bases from V and 4 bases from J, with 8 bases between. The CDR3 sequence is 10 residues long. The CDR3 bases are TGTGCCTCTAGGGGCACTGAAGCTTTCTTT. Protein: CASRGTEAFF.

The chain carries TRBV5-6 and TRBJ1-5; perhaps TRBD1 as D (5 bases). The CDR3 consists of 13 residues. V dropped 0 bases and J dropped 7 bases, with 8 bases sitting between them. Per the germline V gene, CDR1 is SGHDT and CDR2 is YYEEEE. CDR3 sequence reads: CASSLGGGQPQHF. CDR3 coding DNA: TGTGCCAGCAGCTTGGGGGGGGGACAGCCCCAGCATTTT.

This clone has just one count. The sample contains more than one DNA sequence encoding this CDR3. The genes are TRBV5-1 and TRBJ1-3, with TRBD1 matching 8 bases. The V gene's germline CDR1 is SGHRS and CDR2 YFSETQ. The CDR3 consists of 15 residues. Losses at the gene ends were 2 bases for V and 3 bases for J; bases not matched to a gene: 4. The CDR3 DNA sequence: TGCGCCAGCAGCTTACACAGGGGGTTTGGAAACACCATATATTTT. Translating gives CASSLHRGFGNTIYF.

This chain uses TRBV11-3 with TRBJ2-3; TRBD2 aligns across 8 bases. J was trimmed by 6 bases and V by 1 base; bases with no gene match: 6. Germline lookup yields CDR1 SGHNT and CDR2 YENEEA. The CDR3 totals 15 residues. In DNA, the CDR3 is TGTGCCAGCAGCTTAGGATTAGCGGGGATGGATACGCAGTATTTT. Amino acids: CASSLGLAGMDTQYF.